This T cell receptor beta chain came from a study of Tregs in tolerant kidney transplant recipients. For the study at large: Mixed chimerism was transient after nonmyeloablative marrow transplants from related graft donors.

Study observations and caveats: The most relevant donor-specific Treg TCRbeta repertoire apparently came from expansion with activated donor B cells. Few patients were studied, so findings need validation in larger groups. Changing PCR primers prevented nucleotide comparison between some patients' samples.

As regards this clone: Its antigen is unidentified.

Clones were sequenced by immunoSEQ multiplex PCR, and TCRdb holds only the in-frame ones, with some missing. The sample shows more than 75,000 clones, under 95% of them seen only once. Material: CD4+ T cells from blood, obtained before the transplant. This receptor was obtained from a human donor who received a combined kidney and bone marrow transplant.

As DNA, the CDR3 is TGTGCCAGCAGCTTCCCTCAGGGGGGACCTGAAGCTTTCTTT. It codes for CASSFPQGGPEAFF. The V gene is TRBV7-9, the J gene TRBJ1-1; TRBD1 aligns across 7 bases. Trimming at V came to 3 bases and at J to 6 bases, leaving 7 bases not matched to a gene. The CDR3 is 14 amino acids. Germline V gene data show CDR1 as SEHNR and CDR2 as FQNEAQ (reference sequence).